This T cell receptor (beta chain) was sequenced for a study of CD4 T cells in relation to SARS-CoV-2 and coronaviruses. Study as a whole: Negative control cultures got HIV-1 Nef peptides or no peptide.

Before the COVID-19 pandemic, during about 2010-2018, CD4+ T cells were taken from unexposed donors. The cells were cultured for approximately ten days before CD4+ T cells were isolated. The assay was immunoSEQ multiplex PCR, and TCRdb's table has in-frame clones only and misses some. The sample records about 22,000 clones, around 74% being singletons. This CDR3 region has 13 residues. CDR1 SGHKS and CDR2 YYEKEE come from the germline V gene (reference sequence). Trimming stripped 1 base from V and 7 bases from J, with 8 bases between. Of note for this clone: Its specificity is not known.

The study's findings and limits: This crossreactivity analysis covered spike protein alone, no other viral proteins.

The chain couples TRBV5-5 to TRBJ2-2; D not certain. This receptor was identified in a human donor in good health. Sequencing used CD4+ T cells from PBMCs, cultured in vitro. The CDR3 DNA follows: TGTGCCAGCAGCTTGAAGCCGGACGGGGAGCTGTTTTTT. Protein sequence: CASSLKPDGELFF.